This T cell receptor beta chain appears in the sequencing data of a study of T cells in Graves' hyperthyroidism and ophthalmopathy. Germline values: CDR1 SGHRS, CDR2 YFSETQ. V shed 1 base and J 9 bases; nucleotides not matched to a gene: 10. The CDR3 contains 16 residues. Participants, patients aged 18 to 65, had newly diagnosed hyperthyroidism with a duration under 2 months. Over 9 ml of fresh peripheral blood supplied the PBMCs. Researchers amplified the TCR beta CDR3 regions from RNA transcripts. A set of HTBI primers served as the primers for a first-round RT-PCR of the TCR CDR3. TCRdb independently ran MiXCR on the multiplex PCR reads; one entry per CDR3 protein. This sample has about 270,000 distinct CDR3 sequences, with approximately 16% found just once. This clonotype was counted at least ten times. The antigen remains unidentified. Study results and limitations: Blood also contained most expanded thyroid clonotypes above 0.001.

The sequenced sample was blood. The V gene is TRBV5-1, the J gene TRBJ2-1, with 10 bases fitting TRBD2. The receptor was isolated from a woman aged 45-59 years with Graves' hyperthyroidism that later progressed to Graves' ophthalmopathy. CDR3: CASSLNGLADIVEQFF. The CDR3 DNA follows: TGCGCCAGCAGCTTGAACGGACTAGCGGACATTGTTGAGCAGTTCTTC.